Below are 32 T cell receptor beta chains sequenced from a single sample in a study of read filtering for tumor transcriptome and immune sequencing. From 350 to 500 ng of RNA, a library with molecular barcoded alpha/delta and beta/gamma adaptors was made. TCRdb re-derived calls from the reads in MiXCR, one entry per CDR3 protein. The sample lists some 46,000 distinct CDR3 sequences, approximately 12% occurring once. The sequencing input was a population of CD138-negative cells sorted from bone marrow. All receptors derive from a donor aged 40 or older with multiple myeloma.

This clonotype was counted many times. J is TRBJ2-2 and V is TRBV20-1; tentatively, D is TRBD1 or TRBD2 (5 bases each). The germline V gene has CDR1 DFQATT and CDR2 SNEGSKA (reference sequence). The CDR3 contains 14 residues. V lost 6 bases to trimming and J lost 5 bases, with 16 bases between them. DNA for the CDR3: TGCAGTGCCGTACGGGGAGAGGGGACCGGGGAGCTGTTTTTT. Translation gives CSAVRGEGTGELFF.

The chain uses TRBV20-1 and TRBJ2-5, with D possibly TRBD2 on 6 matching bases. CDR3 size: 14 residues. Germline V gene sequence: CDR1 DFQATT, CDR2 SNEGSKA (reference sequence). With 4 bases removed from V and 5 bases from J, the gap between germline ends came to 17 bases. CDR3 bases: TGCAGTGCTACGATTTGGGGGAGCGGGGAGACCCAGTACTTC. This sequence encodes CSATIWGSGETQYF.

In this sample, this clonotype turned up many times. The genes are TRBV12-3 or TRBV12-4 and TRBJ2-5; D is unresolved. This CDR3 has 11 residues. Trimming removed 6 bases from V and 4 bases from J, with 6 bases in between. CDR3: CASSEGETQYF. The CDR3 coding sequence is TGTGCCAGCAGCGAAGGAGAGACCCAGTACTTC.

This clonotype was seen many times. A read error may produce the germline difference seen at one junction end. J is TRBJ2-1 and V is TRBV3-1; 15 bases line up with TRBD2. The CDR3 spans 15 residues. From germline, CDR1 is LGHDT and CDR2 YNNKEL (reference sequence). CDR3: CASSQASGTSGRRVF. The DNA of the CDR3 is TGTGCCAGCAGCCAAGCTTCCGGGACTAGCGGGAGGCGGGTCTTC.

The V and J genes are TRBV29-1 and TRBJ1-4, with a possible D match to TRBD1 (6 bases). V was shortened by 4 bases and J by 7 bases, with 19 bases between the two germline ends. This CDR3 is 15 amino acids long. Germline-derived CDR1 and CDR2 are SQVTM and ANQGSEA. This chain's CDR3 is CSVVGPGGRGEKLFF. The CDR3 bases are TGCAGCGTTGTTGGCCCCGGGGGCCGGGGTGAAAAACTGTTTTTT.

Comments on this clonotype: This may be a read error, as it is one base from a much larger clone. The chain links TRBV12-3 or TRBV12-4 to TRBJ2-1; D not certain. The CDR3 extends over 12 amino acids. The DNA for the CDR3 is TGTGCCAGCAGTTCGAATTACAATGAGCAGTCCTTC. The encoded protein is CASSSNYNEQSF.

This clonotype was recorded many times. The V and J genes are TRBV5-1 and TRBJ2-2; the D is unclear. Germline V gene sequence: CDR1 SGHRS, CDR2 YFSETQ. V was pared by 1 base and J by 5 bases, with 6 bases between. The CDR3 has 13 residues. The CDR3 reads CASSLTETGELFF. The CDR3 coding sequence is TGCGCCAGCAGCTTGACAGAGACCGGGGAGCTGTTTTTT.

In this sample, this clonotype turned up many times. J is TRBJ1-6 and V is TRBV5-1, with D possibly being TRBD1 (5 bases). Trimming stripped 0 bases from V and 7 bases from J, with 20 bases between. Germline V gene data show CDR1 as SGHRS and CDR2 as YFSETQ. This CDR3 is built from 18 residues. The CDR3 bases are TGCGCCAGCAGCTTGGGAGACCCGGGTTCCGGGGGAAATTCACCCCTCCACTTT. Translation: CASSLGDPGSGGNSPLHF.

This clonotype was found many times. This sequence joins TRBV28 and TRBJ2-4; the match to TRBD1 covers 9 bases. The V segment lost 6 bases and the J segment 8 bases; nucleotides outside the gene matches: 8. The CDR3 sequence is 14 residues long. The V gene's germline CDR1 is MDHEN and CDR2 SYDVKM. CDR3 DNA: TGTGCCAGCAGCTTACAGGGGGCTTGGGACATTCAGTACTTC. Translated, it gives CASSLQGAWDIQYF.

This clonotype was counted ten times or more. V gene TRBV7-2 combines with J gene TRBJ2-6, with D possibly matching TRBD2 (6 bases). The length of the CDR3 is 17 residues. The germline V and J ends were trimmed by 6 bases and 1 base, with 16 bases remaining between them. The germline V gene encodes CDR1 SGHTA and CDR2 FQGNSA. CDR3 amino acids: CASSLSVGGSGANVLTF. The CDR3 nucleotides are TGTGCCAGCAGTCTTTCCGTTGGGGGGTCTGGGGCCAACGTCCTGACTTTC.

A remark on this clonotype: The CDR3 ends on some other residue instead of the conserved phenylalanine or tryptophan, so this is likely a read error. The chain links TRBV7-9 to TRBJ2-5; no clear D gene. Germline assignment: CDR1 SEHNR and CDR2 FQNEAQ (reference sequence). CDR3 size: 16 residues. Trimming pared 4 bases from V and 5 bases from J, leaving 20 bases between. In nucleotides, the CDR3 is TGTGCCAGCAGCTCCACCGCCCGCAGAGAAGAGGAGACCCAGTACTGC. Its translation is CASSSTARREEETQYC.

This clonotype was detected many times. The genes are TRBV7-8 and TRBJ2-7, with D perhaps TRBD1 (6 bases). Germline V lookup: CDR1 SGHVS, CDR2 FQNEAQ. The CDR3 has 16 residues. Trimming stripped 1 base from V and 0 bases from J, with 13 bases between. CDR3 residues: CASSLVGTLTSYEQYF. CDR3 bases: TGTGCCAGCAGCTTAGTGGGGACACTAACCTCCTACGAGCAGTACTTC.

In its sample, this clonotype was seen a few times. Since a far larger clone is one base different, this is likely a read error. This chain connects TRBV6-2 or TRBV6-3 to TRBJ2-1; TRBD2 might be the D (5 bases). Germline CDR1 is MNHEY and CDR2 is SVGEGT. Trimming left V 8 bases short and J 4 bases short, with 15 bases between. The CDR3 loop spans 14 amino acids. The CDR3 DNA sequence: TGTGCCAGCGGCTCACTAGTGGGATACAATGAGCAGTTCTTC. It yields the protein CASGSLVGYNEQFF.

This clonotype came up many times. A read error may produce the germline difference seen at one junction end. In DNA, the CDR3 is TGTGCCATCGGTGAGTCGCTTGGTCAGCCCCAGCATTTT. Residues: CAIGESLGQPQHF. J is TRBJ1-5 and V is TRBV10-3; D unresolved. This CDR3 comprises 13 residues. In germline, CDR1 is ENHRY, CDR2 SYGVKD.

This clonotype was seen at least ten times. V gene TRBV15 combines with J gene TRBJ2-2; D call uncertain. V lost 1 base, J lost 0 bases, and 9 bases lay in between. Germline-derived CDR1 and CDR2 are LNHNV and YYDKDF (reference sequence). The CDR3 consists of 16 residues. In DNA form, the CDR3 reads TGTGCCACCAGCAGAGTGAACAGTCCGAACACCGGGGAGCTGTTTTTT. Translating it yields CATSRVNSPNTGELFF.

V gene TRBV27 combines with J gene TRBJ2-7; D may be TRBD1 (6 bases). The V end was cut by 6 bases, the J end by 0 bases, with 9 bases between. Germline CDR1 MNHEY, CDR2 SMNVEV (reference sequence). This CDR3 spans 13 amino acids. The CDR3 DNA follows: TGTGCCAGCAGCAGGACAGTCTCCTACGAGCAGTACTTC. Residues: CASSRTVSYEQYF.

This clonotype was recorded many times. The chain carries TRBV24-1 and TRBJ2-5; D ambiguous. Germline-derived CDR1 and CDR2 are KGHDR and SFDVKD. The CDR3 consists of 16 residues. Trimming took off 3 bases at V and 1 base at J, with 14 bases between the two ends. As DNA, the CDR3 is TGTGCCACCAGTGATCCCAGCCCTGTGGGCCAAGAGACCCAGTACTTC. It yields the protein CATSDPSPVGQETQYF.

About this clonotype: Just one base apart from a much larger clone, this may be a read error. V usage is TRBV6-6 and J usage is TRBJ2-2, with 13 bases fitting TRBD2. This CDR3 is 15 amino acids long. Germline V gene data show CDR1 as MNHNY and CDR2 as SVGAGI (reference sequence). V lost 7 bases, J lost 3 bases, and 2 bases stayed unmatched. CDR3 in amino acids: CASKLAGGYTGELFF. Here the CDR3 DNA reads TGTGCCAGCAAACTAGCGGGAGGGTACACCGGGGAGCTGTTTTTT.

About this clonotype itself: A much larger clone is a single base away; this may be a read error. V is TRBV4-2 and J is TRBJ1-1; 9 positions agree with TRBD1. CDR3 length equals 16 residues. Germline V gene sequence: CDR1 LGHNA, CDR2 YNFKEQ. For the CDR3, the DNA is TGTGCCAGCGGCCAAGAATTTAACAGGGGGCAGGCTGAAGCTTTCTTT. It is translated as CASGQEFNRGQAEAFF.

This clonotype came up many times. CDR3 sequence reads: CASKTSGYNEQFF. For the CDR3, the DNA is TGTGCCAGCAAGACTAGCGGATACAATGAGCAGTTCTTC. The chain employs TRBV6-2 or TRBV6-3 and TRBJ2-1; 9 nucleotides line up with TRBD2. The CDR3 sequence is 13 residues long. V gave up 7 bases and J gave up 4 bases; unmatched junction bases: 2. In germline, CDR1 is MNHEY, CDR2 SVGEGT.

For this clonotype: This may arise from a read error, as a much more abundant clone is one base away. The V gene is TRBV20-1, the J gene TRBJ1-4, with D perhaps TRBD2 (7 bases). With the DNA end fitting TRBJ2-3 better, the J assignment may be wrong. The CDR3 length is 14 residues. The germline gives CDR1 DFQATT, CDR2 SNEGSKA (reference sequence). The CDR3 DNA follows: TGCAGTGCTAGAGATCGGCGGGGAGGGGGTACGCAGTATTTT. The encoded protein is CSARDRRGGGTQYF.

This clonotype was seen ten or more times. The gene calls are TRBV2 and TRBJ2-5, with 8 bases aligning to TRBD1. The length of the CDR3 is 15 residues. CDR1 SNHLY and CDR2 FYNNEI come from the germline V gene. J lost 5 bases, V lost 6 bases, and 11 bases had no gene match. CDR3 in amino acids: CASRRGQGLKETQYF. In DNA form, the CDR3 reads TGTGCCAGCAGACGAGGACAGGGCCTCAAGGAGACCCAGTACTTC.

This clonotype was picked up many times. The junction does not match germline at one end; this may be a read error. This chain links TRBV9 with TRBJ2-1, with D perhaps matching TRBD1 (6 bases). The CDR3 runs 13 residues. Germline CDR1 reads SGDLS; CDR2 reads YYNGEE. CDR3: CASSVVGRDNLIF. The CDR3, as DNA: TGTGCCAGCAGCGTAGTGGGCCGGGACAACCTGATCTTC.

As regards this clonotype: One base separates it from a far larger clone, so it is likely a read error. Here the CDR3 reads CASSYTDAQYF. The CDR3 region has the DNA TGTGCCAGCAGCTACACAGATGCGCAGTATTTT. V and J are TRBV7-2 and TRBJ2-3; D uncertain. The CDR3 loop spans 11 amino acids. Germline loops: CDR1 SGHTA, CDR2 FQGNSA.

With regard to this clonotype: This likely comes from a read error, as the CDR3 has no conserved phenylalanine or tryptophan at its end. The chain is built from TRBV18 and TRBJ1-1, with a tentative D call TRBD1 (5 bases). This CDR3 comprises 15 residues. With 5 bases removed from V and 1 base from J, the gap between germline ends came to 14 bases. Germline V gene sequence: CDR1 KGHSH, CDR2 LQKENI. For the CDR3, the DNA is TGTGCCAGCTCATTGTCCGGGACGAAGAACACTGAAGCTTTCCTT. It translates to CASSLSGTKNTEAFL.

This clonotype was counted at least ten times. The CDR3 reads CSANRGLAEDTQYF. DNA for the CDR3: TGCAGTGCTAATAGAGGACTAGCGGAGGATACGCAGTATTTT. The rearrangement uses TRBV20-1 and TRBJ2-3; TRBD2 matches 10 bases. Germline loops: CDR1 DFQATT, CDR2 SNEGSKA (reference sequence). The CDR3 runs 14 residues. J gave up 6 bases and V 4 bases, and 7 bases lay outside the gene matches.

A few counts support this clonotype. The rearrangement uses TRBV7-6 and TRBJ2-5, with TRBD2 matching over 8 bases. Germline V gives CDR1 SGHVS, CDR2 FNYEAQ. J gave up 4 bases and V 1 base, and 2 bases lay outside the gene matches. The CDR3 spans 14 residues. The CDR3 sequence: CASSLGGGRETQYF. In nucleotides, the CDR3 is TGTGCCAGCAGCTTAGGCGGGGGGCGAGAGACCCAGTACTTC.

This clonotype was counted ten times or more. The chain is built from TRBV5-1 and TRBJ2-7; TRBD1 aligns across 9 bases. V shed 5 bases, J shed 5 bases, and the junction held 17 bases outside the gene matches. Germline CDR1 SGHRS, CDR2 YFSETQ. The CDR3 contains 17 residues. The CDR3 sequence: CASSFSPGGTGYDEQYF. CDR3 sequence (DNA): TGCGCCAGCAGTTTTAGTCCTGGCGGGACAGGGTACGACGAGCAGTACTTC.

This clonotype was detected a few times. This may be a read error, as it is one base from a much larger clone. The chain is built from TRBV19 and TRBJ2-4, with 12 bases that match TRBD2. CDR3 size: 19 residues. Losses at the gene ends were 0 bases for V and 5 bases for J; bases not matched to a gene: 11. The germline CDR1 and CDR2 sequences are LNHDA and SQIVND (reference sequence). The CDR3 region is CASSIDLASGRAGENIQYF. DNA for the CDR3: TGTGCCAGTAGTATAGATCTAGCTAGCGGGAGGGCGGGCGAAAACATTCAGTACTTC.

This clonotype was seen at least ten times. The CDR3 nucleotides read TGTGCCACCCAGGACAGGGCGGCTGGCTATGGCTACACCTTC. It codes for CATQDRAAGYGYTF. The rearrangement joins TRBV10-3 to TRBJ1-2; 8 positions agree with TRBD1. J gave up 4 bases and V 10 bases, and 11 bases lay outside the gene matches. This CDR3 spans 14 amino acids. Germline V gene data show CDR1 as ENHRY and CDR2 as SYGVKD.

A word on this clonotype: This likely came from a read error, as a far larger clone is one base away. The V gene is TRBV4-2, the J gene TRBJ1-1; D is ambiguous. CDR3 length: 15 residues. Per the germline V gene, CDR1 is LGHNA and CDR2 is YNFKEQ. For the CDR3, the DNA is TGCGCCAGCAGCCCGATACTTCGAGGAGACACTGACGCTTTCTTT. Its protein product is CASSPILRGDTDAFF.

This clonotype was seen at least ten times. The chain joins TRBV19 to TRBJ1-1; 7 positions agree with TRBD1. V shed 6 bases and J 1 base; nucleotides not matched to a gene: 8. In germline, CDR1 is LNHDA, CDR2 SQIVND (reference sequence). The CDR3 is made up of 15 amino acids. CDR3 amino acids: CASSLEGARNTEAFF. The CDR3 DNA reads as TGTGCCAGTAGCTTGGAGGGGGCCAGGAACACTGAAGCTTTCTTT.